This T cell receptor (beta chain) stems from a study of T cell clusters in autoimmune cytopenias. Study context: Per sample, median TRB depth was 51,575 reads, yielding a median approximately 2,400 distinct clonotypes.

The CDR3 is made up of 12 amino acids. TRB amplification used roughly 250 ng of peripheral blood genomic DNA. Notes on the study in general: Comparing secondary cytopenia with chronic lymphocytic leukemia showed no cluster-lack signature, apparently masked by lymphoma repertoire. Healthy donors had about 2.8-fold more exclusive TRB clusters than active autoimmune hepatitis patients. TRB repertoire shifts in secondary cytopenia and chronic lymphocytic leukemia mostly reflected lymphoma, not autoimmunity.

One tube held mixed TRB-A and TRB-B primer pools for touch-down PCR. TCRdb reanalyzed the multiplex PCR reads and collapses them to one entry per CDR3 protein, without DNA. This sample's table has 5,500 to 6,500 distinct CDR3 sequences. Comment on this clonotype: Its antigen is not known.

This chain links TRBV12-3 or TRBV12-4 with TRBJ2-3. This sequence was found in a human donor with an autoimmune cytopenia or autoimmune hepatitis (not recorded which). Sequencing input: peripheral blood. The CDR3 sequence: CASSLQDDTQYF.